The clone carrying this TCR beta chain has more than one count but fewer than ten. No antigen is known for it. Assay used: immunoSEQ multiplex PCR; TCRdb lists only in-frame clones, some missing. The profile shows 12,000 to 15,000 clones, 68% of them singletons. The source of the sample is a study of tumor-infiltrating lymphocytes in localized non-small cell lung cancer. Regarding the study as a whole: Compared with uninvolved lung, tumors showed higher T cell infiltration by TCRbeta sequencing. T-cell fraction did not differ between immunotypes IM1 and IM2. Only some patients had TCR sequencing, depending on available tissue. Different pieces of the same tissue were used for each assay.

Germline V lookup: CDR1 ENHRY, CDR2 SYGVKD. The CDR3 totals 16 residues. Germline trimming cut 5 bases from V and 4 bases from J; bases unmatched to any gene: 10. This clonotype was sampled from a human donor with non-small cell lung cancer. Sequenced sample: uninvolved lung tissue not adjacent to the tumor. The chain employs TRBV10-3 and TRBJ2-1, with TRBD2 identical over 8 bases. The chain's CDR3 is CAISPSPAGVYNEQFF. CDR3 bases: TGTGCCATCAGTCCATCTCCAGCGGGAGTGTACAATGAGCAGTTCTTC.